This TCR beta chain stems from a study of vaccination and CD4 T cells after COVID-19. Study-level information: Six male and four female convalescents took part, two of them Hispanic. Points from the study as a whole: Only after vaccination were a median roughly 90% of convalescents' reactive clones seen.

With the Oncomine TCR Beta short-read assay, DNA from cultured CD4+ T cells was sequenced. Once CD4+ T cells had been cultured, genomic DNA was extracted from them. Via MiXCR, TCRdb re-called the PCR reads, giving one row per CDR3 protein. The table includes some 11,000 distinct CDR3 sequences, 70% detected once. A note on this clonotype: What it binds is unknown.

Sample treatment: roughly 10-day PBMC culture with coronavirus spike peptide pools or control peptides (ViraFEST assay). Per well, fewer than 2.5 million PBMCs were cultured in the presence of about 9.2 IU/ml IL-2 and 9 to 10 ug/ml peptide pools. This CDR3 has 15 residues. Germline CDR1 reads DFQATT; CDR2 reads SNEGSKA (reference sequence). The V gene lost 0 bases and the J gene lost 1 base, with 12 bases spanning the gap. The rearrangement joins TRBV20-1 to TRBJ1-1; D is unclear. The TCR originated in a human donor who had recovered from COVID-19. Sequenced: CD4+ T cells from blood, cultured in vitro. DNA of the CDR3: TGCAGTGCTAGAGATTCGGGCAGGAAGAACACTGAAGCTTTCTTT. As protein: CSARDSGRKNTEAFF.